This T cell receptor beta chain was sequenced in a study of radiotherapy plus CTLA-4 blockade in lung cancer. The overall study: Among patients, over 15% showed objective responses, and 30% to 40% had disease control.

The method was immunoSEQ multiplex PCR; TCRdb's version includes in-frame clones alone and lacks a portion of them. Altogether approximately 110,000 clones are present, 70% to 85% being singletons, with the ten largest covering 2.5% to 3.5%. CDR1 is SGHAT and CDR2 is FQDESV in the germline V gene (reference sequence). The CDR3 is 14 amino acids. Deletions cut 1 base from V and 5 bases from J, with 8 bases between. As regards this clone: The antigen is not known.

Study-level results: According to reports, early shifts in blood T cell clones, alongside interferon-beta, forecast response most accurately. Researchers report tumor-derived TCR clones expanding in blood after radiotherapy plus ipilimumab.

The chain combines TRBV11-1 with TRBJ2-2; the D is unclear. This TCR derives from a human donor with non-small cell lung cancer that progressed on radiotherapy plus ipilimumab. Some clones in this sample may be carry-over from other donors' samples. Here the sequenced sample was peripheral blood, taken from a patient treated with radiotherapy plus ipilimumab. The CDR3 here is CASSLGAMTGELFF. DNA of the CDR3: TGTGCCAGCAGCTTAGGGGCCATGACCGGGGAGCTGTTTTTT.